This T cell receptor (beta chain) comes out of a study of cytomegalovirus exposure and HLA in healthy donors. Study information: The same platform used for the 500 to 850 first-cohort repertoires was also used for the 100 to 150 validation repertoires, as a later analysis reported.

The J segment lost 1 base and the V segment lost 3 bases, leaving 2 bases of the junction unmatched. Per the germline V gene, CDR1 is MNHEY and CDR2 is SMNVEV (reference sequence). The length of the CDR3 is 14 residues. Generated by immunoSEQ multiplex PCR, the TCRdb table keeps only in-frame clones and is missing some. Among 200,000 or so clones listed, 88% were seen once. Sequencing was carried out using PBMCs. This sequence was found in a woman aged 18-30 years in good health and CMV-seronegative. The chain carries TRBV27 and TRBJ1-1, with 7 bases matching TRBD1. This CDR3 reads CASSFSGGNTEAFF. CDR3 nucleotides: TGTGCCAGCAGTTTCTCAGGGGGGAACACTGAAGCTTTCTTT.